A selection of T cell receptor beta chains follows, all from one sample in a study of T cells after yellow fever vaccination. TCRdb independently ran MiXCR on the 5' RACE reads; one entry per CDR3 protein. The repertoire holds hundreds of thousands of distinct CDR3 sequences, with roughly 12% as singletons. This specimen consisted of PBMCs, obtained on the day of the yellow fever booster vaccination. The receptors stem from a man aged 25 to 45 who received the YFV17D yellow fever vaccine. The CDR3 runs from the conserved cysteine through the conserved F or W. A D gene is named only where the DNA matches it firmly. Clone size is given for some rows only: seen once, a few or many times, or a class if the clone is expanded.

J gene: TRBJ2-3; clone size: NA; D gene: NA; V gene: TRBV5-4; CDR3 protein: CASSLKTGTDTLYF; CDR3 DNA: TGTGCCAGCAGCCTGAAGACAGGCACAGATACGCTGTATTTT
J gene: TRBJ1-5; clone size: many; D gene: NA; V gene: TRBV5-6; CDR3 protein: CASSLASGQPQHF; CDR3 DNA: TGTGCCAGCAGCCTCGCCTCGGGCCAGCCCCAGCATTTT
J gene: TRBJ2-3; clone size: few; D gene: NA; V gene: TRBV24-1; CDR3 protein: CATSDLRGADTQYF; CDR3 DNA: TGTGCCACCAGTGATTTGAGAGGGGCAGATACGCAGTATTTT
J gene: TRBJ2-5; clone size: few; D gene: TRBD1; V gene: TRBV2; CDR3 protein: CASSEMGQGVGTQYF; CDR3 DNA: TGTGCCAGCAGCGAAATGGGACAGGGGGTGGGGACCCAGTACTTC
J gene: TRBJ2-1; clone size: NA; D gene: NA; V gene: TRBV11-3; CDR3 protein: CASSLQGPPDEQFF; CDR3 DNA: TGTGCCAGCAGCTTACAGGGACCCCCGGATGAGCAGTTCTTC
J gene: TRBJ2-1; clone size: NA; D gene: NA; V gene: TRBV5-1; CDR3 protein: CASKLGPSWDEQFF; CDR3 DNA: TGCGCCAGCAAGCTTGGGCCTAGCTGGGATGAGCAGTTCTTC
J gene: TRBJ2-5; clone size: many; D gene: TRBD1; V gene: TRBV12-3/TRBV12-4; CDR3 protein: CASSSGGLETQYF; CDR3 DNA: TGTGCCAGCAGTTCAGGGGGCTTAGAGACCCAGTACTTC
J gene: TRBJ1-2; clone size: few; D gene: NA; V gene: TRBV20-1; CDR3 protein: CSARDGGYANYGYTF; CDR3 DNA: TGCAGTGCTAGAGATGGAGGGTACGCTAACTATGGCTACACCTTC
J gene: TRBJ2-1; clone size: few; D gene: NA; V gene: TRBV29-1; CDR3 protein: CSVELGGRQFF; CDR3 DNA: TGCAGCGTTGAGTTGGGGGGCAGGCAGTTCTTC
J gene: TRBJ2-3; clone size: few; D gene: NA; V gene: TRBV9; CDR3 protein: CASSGRTNADTQYF; CDR3 DNA: TGTGCCAGCAGCGGGCGCACAAATGCGGATACGCAGTATTTT
J gene: TRBJ2-3; clone size: few; D gene: TRBD2; V gene: TRBV10-1; CDR3 protein: CASSSGTSGTGGSTDTQYF; CDR3 DNA: TGCGCCAGCAGCTCCGGGACTAGCGGGACCGGAGGTAGCACAGATACGCAGTATTTT
J gene: TRBJ2-3; clone size: few; D gene: NA; V gene: TRBV7-2; CDR3 protein: CASSLLGGQAPDTQYF; CDR3 DNA: TGTGCCAGCAGCTTACTCGGAGGGCAGGCCCCAGATACGCAGTATTTT
J gene: TRBJ2-5; clone size: NA; D gene: NA; V gene: TRBV14; CDR3 protein: CASSERRRQETQYF; CDR3 DNA: TGTGCCAGCAGTGAAAGACGGAGGCAAGAGACCCAGTACTTC
J gene: TRBJ1-5; clone size: NA; D gene: NA; V gene: TRBV3-1; CDR3 protein: CASSQEGGQPQHF; CDR3 DNA: TGTGCCAGCAGCCAAGAGGGGGGTCAGCCCCAGCATTTT
J gene: TRBJ2-3; clone size: few; D gene: NA; V gene: TRBV7-2; CDR3 protein: CASSQDYSTDTQYF; CDR3 DNA: TGTGCCAGCAGCCAGGACTATTCCACAGATACGCAGTATTTT
J gene: TRBJ2-7; clone size: few; D gene: NA; V gene: TRBV5-1; CDR3 protein: CASSPRQDPNEQYF; CDR3 DNA: TGCGCCAGCAGCCCGAGACAGGACCCTAACGAGCAGTACTTC
J gene: TRBJ2-1; clone size: NA; D gene: NA; V gene: TRBV5-1; CDR3 protein: CASSLIQSSYNEQFF; CDR3 DNA: TGCGCCAGCAGCTTGATACAGAGCTCCTACAATGAGCAGTTCTTC
J gene: TRBJ1-5; clone size: NA; D gene: NA; V gene: TRBV7-2; CDR3 protein: CASSEQGFQPQHF; CDR3 DNA: TGTGCCAGCAGCGAACAGGGTTTTCAGCCCCAGCATTTT
J gene: TRBJ2-2; clone size: NA; D gene: NA; V gene: TRBV9; CDR3 protein: CASSVEYGELFF; CDR3 DNA: TGTGCCAGCAGCGTAGAGTACGGGGAGCTGTTTTTT
J gene: TRBJ1-2; clone size: few; D gene: TRBD1; V gene: TRBV12-3/TRBV12-4; CDR3 protein: CASSDRVSEGYTF; CDR3 DNA: TGTGCCAGCTCTGACAGGGTCTCGGAAGGCTACACCTTC
J gene: TRBJ2-4; clone size: few; D gene: NA; V gene: TRBV29-1; CDR3 protein: CSVKTVAKNIQYF; CDR3 DNA: TGCAGCGTAAAGACGGTAGCCAAAAACATTCAGTACTTC
J gene: TRBJ2-5; clone size: NA; D gene: NA; V gene: TRBV4-3; CDR3 protein: CASSQDGGYETQYF; CDR3 DNA: TGCGCCAGCAGCCAAGATGGGGGGTACGAGACCCAGTACTTC
J gene: TRBJ2-3; clone size: few; D gene: NA; V gene: TRBV29-1; CDR3 protein: CSVGSGWGRSTDTQYF; CDR3 DNA: TGCAGCGTTGGGAGTGGGTGGGGGAGGAGCACAGATACGCAGTATTTT
J gene: TRBJ2-1; clone size: few; D gene: TRBD2; V gene: TRBV6-1; CDR3 protein: CASSPGVRLASYNEQFF; CDR3 DNA: TGTGCCAGCAGTCCTGGAGTGCGACTAGCCTCCTACAATGAGCAGTTCTTC
J gene: TRBJ2-2; clone size: few; D gene: NA; V gene: TRBV5-1; CDR3 protein: CASSLAVGADGELFF; CDR3 DNA: TGCGCCAGCAGCTTGGCCGTCGGGGCAGACGGGGAGCTGTTTTTT
J gene: TRBJ2-3; clone size: NA; D gene: NA; V gene: TRBV9; CDR3 protein: CASSVAYTDTQYF; CDR3 DNA: TGTGCCAGCAGCGTAGCTTACACAGATACGCAGTATTTT
J gene: TRBJ2-5; clone size: few; D gene: NA; V gene: TRBV7-6; CDR3 protein: CASSFSLGGGLGVSQETQYF; CDR3 DNA: TGTGCCAGCAGTTTCTCCCTAGGGGGGGGGCTTGGGGTTAGCCAAGAGACCCAGTACTTC
J gene: TRBJ2-5; clone size: NA; D gene: NA; V gene: TRBV19; CDR3 protein: CASSTPGPWETQYF; CDR3 DNA: TGTGCCAGTAGTACCCCCGGTCCCTGGGAGACCCAGTACTTC
J gene: TRBJ2-7; clone size: NA; D gene: TRBD1; V gene: TRBV29-1; CDR3 protein: CSVPGGGGSYEQYF; CDR3 DNA: TGCAGCGTCCCAGGGGGCGGAGGATCCTACGAGCAGTACTTC
J gene: TRBJ1-1; clone size: NA; D gene: NA; V gene: TRBV5-1; CDR3 protein: CASSPVEGSNTEAFF; CDR3 DNA: TGCGCCAGCAGCCCTGTGGAGGGTTCGAACACTGAAGCTTTCTTT
J gene: TRBJ2-7; clone size: few; D gene: NA; V gene: TRBV14; CDR3 protein: CASSPDFSPGQYF; CDR3 DNA: TGTGCCAGCAGCCCTGATTTCTCCCCTGGGCAGTACTTC
J gene: TRBJ2-3; clone size: many; D gene: NA; V gene: TRBV7-9; CDR3 protein: CASSLGEGTDTQYF; CDR3 DNA: TGTGCCAGCAGCCTCGGTGAGGGGACAGATACGCAGTATTTT
J gene: TRBJ2-1; clone size: many; D gene: NA; V gene: TRBV20-1; CDR3 protein: CSARDSGRPLSYNEQFF; CDR3 DNA: TGCAGTGCTAGAGATTCAGGCCGACCACTCTCCTACAATGAGCAGTTCTTC
J gene: TRBJ2-1; clone size: NA; D gene: NA; V gene: TRBV7-9; CDR3 protein: CASRALAFEQFF; CDR3 DNA: TGTGCCAGCAGGGCTTTGGCTTTTGAGCAGTTCTTC
J gene: TRBJ2-1; clone size: few; D gene: TRBD2; V gene: TRBV3-1; CDR3 protein: CASGTALAGVGNEQFF; CDR3 DNA: TGTGCCAGCGGAACCGCACTAGCGGGAGTGGGGAATGAGCAGTTCTTC